This T cell receptor (beta chain) stems from a study of metastatic and nonmetastatic thyroid tumors. Overall study findings and caveats: For both blood and tumor, malignant thyroid tumors reportedly showed significantly higher TCR beta diversity than benign nodules did.

Worth noting for this clone: Its specificity is unknown.

None of the patients had undergone any treatment ahead of thyroid surgery. The CDR3 runs to 13 residues. Trimming took off 4 bases at V and 0 bases at J, with 9 bases between the two ends. The germline CDR1 and CDR2 sequences are DFQATT and SNEGSKA (reference sequence). TCRdb re-called the PCR reads via MiXCR. The sample records about 43,000 clones, 3% to 3.5% being singletons. The sequenced sample was blood. This receptor was identified in a female donor with papillary thyroid cancer or a benign thyroid nodule (not recorded which). Some clones in this sample may be carry-over from other donors' samples. The J gene is TRBJ1-2, the V gene TRBV20-1; the D is unclear. For the CDR3, the DNA is TGCAGTGCTATCCCCAAGACTAACTATGGCTACACCTTC. Protein product: CSAIPKTNYGYTF.